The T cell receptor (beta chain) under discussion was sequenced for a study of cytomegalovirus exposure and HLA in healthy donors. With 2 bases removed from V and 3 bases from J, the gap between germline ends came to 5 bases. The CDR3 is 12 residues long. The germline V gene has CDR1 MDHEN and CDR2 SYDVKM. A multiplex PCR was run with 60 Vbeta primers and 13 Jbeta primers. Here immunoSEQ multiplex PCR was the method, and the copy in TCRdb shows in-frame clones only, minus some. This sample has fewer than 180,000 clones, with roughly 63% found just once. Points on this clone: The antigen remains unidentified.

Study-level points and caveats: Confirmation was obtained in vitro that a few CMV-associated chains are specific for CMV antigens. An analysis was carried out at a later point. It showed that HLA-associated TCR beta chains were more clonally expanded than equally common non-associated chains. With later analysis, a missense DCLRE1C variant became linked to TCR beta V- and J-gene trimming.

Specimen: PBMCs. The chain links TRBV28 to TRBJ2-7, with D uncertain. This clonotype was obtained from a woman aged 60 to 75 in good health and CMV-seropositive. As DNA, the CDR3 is TGTGCCAGCAGTTTACAGGACTACGAGCAGTACTTC. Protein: CASSLQDYEQYF.